This T cell receptor (beta chain) appears in the sequencing data of a study of cytomegalovirus exposure and HLA in healthy donors. This clone was picked up a small number of times. This CDR3 is 14 amino acids long. J gave up 10 bases and V 3 bases, and 10 bases lay outside the gene matches. Germline loops: CDR1 SGHRS, CDR2 YFSETQ. The PCR ran on 60 Vbeta and 13 Jbeta primers. The method was immunoSEQ multiplex PCR; TCRdb's version includes in-frame clones alone and lacks a portion of them. The repertoire holds 120,000 or so clones, with around 81% as singletons. V and J are TRBV5-1 and TRBJ2-1; 7 positions match TRBD2. The sequence was collected from a woman aged 40 to 55 in good health and CMV-seronegative. Sequenced sample: PBMCs. This CDR3 reads CASSSGGGPLEQFF. The DNA of the CDR3 is TGCGCCAGCAGCTCCGGGGGAGGGCCCCTCGAGCAGTTCTTC. Supplemented by reference TRBV5-1 and TRBJ2-1, the full variable domain reads KAGVTQTPRYLIKTRGQQVTLSCSPISGHRSVSWYQQTPGQGLQFLFEYFSETQRNKGNFPGRFSGRQFSNSRSEMNVSTLELGDSALYLCASSSGGGPLEQFFGPGTRLTVL.